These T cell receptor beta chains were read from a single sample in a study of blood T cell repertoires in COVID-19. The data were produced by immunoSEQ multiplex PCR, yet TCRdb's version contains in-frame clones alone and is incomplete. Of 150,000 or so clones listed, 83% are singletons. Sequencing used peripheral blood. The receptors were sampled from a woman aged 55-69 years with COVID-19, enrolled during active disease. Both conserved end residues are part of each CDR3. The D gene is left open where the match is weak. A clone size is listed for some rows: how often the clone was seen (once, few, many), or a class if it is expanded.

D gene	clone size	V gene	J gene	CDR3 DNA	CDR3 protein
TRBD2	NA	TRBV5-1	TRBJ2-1	TGCGCCAGCAGCTTGGAGGGACTAGTGGGATACAATGAGCAGTTCTTC	CASSLEGLVGYNEQFF
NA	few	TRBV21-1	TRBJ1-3	TGTGCCAGCAGCAAAGCCCCCGGCAGGGGGCCTGAAAACACCATATATTTT	CASSKAPGRGPENTIYF
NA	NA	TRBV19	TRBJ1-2	TGTGCCAGTACCCCGACAGGTTCCTATGGCTACACCTTC	CASTPTGSYGYTF
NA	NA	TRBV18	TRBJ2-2	TGTGCCAGCTCACCCAACAGGGATGCCGGGGAGCTGTTTTTT	CASSPNRDAGELFF
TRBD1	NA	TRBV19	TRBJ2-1	TGTGCCAGTAGTATCGGCAGGGGGCACGACAATGAGCAGTTCTTC	CASSIGRGHDNEQFF
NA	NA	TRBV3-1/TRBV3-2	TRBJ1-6	TGTGCCAGCAGCCAAGGTGAATTGAGGTCACCCCTCCACTTT	CASSQGELRSPLHF
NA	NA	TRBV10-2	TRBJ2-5	TGCGCCAGCAGTGAATTCCGGGAGACCCAGTACTTC	CASSEFRETQYF
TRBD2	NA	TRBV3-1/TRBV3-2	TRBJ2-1	TGTGCCAGCAGCCAAGGACTAGCGGGAGTAGGCAATGAGCAGTTCTTC	CASSQGLAGVGNEQFF
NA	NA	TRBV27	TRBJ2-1	TGTGCCAGCAGTTTATCGAGGGATACTGAGCAGTTCTTC	CASSLSRDTEQFF
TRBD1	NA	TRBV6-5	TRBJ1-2	TGTGCCAGCAGTCCAAGGGGGCTAGTGGAGGGCTACACCTTC	CASSPRGLVEGYTF
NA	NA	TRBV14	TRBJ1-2	TGTGCCAGCAGCCAAGATAGAGCCAACTATGGCTACACCTTC	CASSQDRANYGYTF
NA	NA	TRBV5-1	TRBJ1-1	TGCGCCAGCAGCTTGGGGACTCTGAACACTGAAGCTTTCTTT	CASSLGTLNTEAFF
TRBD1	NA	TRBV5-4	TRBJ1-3	TGTGCCAGCAGCTTTACAGGGGAGAACACCATATATTTT	CASSFTGENTIYF
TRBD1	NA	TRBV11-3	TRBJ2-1	TGTGCCAGCAGTCCAACTACAGGGGGTTCCTACAATGAGCAGTTCTTC	CASSPTTGGSYNEQFF
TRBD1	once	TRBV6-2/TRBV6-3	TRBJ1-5	TGTGCCAGCAGCGTGACAGGGGGCGGACAGCCCCAGCATTTT	CASSVTGGGQPQHF
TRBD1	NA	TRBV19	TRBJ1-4	TGTGCCAGTAGTATAGAGAGGGGGCGCGGAGGTGAAAAACTGTTTTTT	CASSIERGRGGEKLFF
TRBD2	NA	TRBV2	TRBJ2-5	TGTGCCAGCAGTGTGAGCCTCGGGGGGGCCCAGTACTTC	CASSVSLGGAQYF
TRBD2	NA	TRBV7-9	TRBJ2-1	TGTGCCAGCAGCTTACAGCGGGGGGGCCAGGCGAATGAGCAGTTCTTC	CASSLQRGGQANEQFF
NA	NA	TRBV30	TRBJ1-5	TGTGCCTGGAGTGGCGTCAATCAGCCCCAGCATTTT	CAWSGVNQPQHF